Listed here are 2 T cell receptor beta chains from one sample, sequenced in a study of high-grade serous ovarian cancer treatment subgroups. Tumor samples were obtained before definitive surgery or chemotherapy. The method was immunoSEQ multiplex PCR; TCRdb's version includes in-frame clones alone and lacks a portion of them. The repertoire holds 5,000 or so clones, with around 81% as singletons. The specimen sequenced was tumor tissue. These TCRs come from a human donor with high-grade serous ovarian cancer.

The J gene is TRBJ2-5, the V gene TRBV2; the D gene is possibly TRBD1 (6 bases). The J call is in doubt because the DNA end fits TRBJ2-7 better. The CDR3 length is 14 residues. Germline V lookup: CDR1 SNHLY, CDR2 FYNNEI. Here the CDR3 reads CASSWTAVSYEQYF. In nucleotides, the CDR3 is TGTGCCAGCAGTTGGACAGCAGTTTCCTACGAGCAGTACTTC.

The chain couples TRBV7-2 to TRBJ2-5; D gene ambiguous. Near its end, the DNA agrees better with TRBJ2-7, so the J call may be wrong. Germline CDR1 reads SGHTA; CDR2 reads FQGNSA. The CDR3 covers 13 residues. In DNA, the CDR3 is TGTGCCAGCAGCCGAGCCCCGGCAAACGAGCAGTACTTC. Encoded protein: CASSRAPANEQYF.